A selection of T cell receptor beta chains follows, all from one sample in a study of blood T cells in healthy people across ages. One entry per CDR3 protein, called by TCRdb with MiXCR from the 5' RACE reads. The data contain about 670,000 distinct CDR3 sequences, 52% of them singletons. Specimen: blood. These receptors all come from a woman aged 80 or over in good health. CDR3s include the opening cysteine and the closing phenylalanine or tryptophan. A D gene is named only where the DNA matches it firmly. A row's size may be missing; if present it is once, few, many or a size class.

V gene,clone size,J gene,D gene,CDR3 DNA,CDR3 protein
TRBV6-6,-,TRBJ2-5,-,TGTCCTCCCGGGGCCTCGCAAGAGACCCAGTACTTC,CPPGASQETQYF
TRBV5-1,few,TRBJ1-2,-,TGCGCCAGCAGCCCCCTCGGATCTTCCGGGGGCTACACCTTC,CASSPLGSSGGYTF
TRBV5-1,once,TRBJ2-7,-,TGCGCCAGCAGCCTTAATACTTTCTACGAGCAGTACTTC,CASSLNTFYEQYF
TRBV11-2,many,TRBJ2-3,TRBD2,TGTGCCAGCAGCTCGCGGGAGGAGGGCACAGATACGCAGTATTTT,CASSSREEGTDTQYF
TRBV9,-,TRBJ2-6,-,TGTGCCAGTTATTCAGGAATCTCTGGGGCCAACGTCCTGACTTTC,CASYSGISGANVLTF
TRBV29-1,once,TRBJ2-4,-,TGCAGCGTAGCGGGACAGCCCAAAAACATTCAGTACTTC,CSVAGQPKNIQYF
TRBV2,-,TRBJ1-5,-,TGTGCCAGCAGTGGACAGGAAGATCAGCCCCAGCATTTT,CASSGQEDQPQHF
TRBV21-1,-,TRBJ2-1,-,TGTGCCAGCAGCAAAGAAGGGGGGGGGTCCTACAATGAGCAGTTCTTC,CASSKEGGGSYNEQFF
TRBV7-2,-,TRBJ1-2,-,TGTGCCACCGTCGGGCAGGCCAACAATGGCTACACCTTC,CATVGQANNGYTF
TRBV10-2,many,TRBJ2-7,-,TGCGCCAGCAGGGACAGTGCGTGGTACGAGCAGTACTTC,CASRDSAWYEQYF
TRBV20-1,many,TRBJ2-1,TRBD2,TGCAGGGGGATAGCGGGAAACAATGAGCAGTTCTTC,CRGIAGNNEQFF
TRBV5-1,-,TRBJ2-7,-,TGCGCCAGCAGCCAGCGCTCCTACAATGAGCAGTACTTC,CASSQRSYNEQYF
TRBV7-2,-,TRBJ1-1,TRBD1,TGTGCCGGCAGCTTAGGGGGCACGGTGGTCACTGAAGCTTTCTTT,CAGSLGGTVVTEAFF
TRBV30,-,TRBJ2-7,-,TGTGCCTGGGAAACGGGGAACGAGCAGTACTTC,CAWETGNEQYF
TRBV7-3,-,TRBJ2-5,TRBD2,TGTGCCAGCAGTCCCGGACTAGCGATTCAAGAGACCCAGTACTTC,CASSPGLAIQETQYF
TRBV20-1,-,TRBJ1-2,-,TGCAGTGCTAGAGTACAGGATGGCTATGGCTACACCTTC,CSARVQDGYGYTF
TRBV29-1,-,TRBJ2-5,-,TGCAGCGTTGAAGGGGACCTACAGGGCCGGAGTGACCAAGAGACCCAGTACTTC,CSVEGDLQGRSDQETQYF
TRBV6-6,many,TRBJ2-1,TRBD2,TGTGCCAGCAGTTACGGGGGGGTCTACAATGAGCAGTTCTTC,CASSYGGVYNEQFF
TRBV6-6,-,TRBJ2-1,-,TGTGCCAGCAGTTACTCCGGGCCAAGCAATGAGCAGTTCTTC,CASSYSGPSNEQFF
TRBV12-3/TRBV12-4,few,TRBJ2-2,TRBD1,TGTGCCAGCAGTTTAGGGACAGGGTTGAACGGGGAGCTGTTTTTT,CASSLGTGLNGELFF
TRBV16,-,TRBJ2-5,TRBD2,TGTGCCAGCAGCCGATCACCTAGCGGGGGAGAGACCCAGTACTTC,CASSRSPSGGETQYF
TRBV29-1,many,TRBJ2-1,-,TGCAGCGTTGAAGATCCGCGTTTGCATGAGCAGTTCTTC,CSVEDPRLHEQFF
TRBV5-1,many,TRBJ2-1,-,TGCGCCAGCAGCTTTCGGATCAGCTCCTACAATGAGCAGTTCTTC,CASSFRISSYNEQFF
TRBV2,many,TRBJ2-7,-,TGTGCCAGCTCCACCGTATTCAACTACGAGCAGTACTTC,CASSTVFNYEQYF
TRBV20-1,-,TRBJ2-3,-,TGCAGTGCTAGGGACGGTGACACAGATACGCAGTATTTT,CSARDGDTDTQYF
TRBV20-1,many,TRBJ1-2,-,TGCAGTGGGGGGGAGGGGAGTTATGGCTACACCTTC,CSGGEGSYGYTF
TRBV10-3,many,TRBJ2-1,-,TGTGCCATCAGTGAGCGCGGACCGTCCCATGAGCGGTTCTTC,CAISERGPSHERFF
TRBV18,-,TRBJ1-2,-,TGTGCCAGCTCACCGGGCATTAGAGACTATGGCTACACCTTC,CASSPGIRDYGYTF
TRBV4-3,few,TRBJ2-7,-,TGCGCCAGCAGCCAATTACGAGGAGACGAGCAGTACTTC,CASSQLRGDEQYF
TRBV4-2,-,TRBJ2-7,-,TGTGCCAGCAGCCAAGACCTTCTTTTGATCTACGAGCAGTACTTC,CASSQDLLLIYEQYF
TRBV12-3/TRBV12-4,many,TRBJ2-7,-,TGTGCCAGCAGTCCCGAAGTTTCTTGGCTCGAGCAGTACTTC,CASSPEVSWLEQYF
TRBV7-3,many,TRBJ1-2,-,TGTGCCAGCAGCACAGGACAGTCCAACTATGGCTACACCTTC,CASSTGQSNYGYTF
TRBV6-4,few,TRBJ1-5,-,TGTGCCAGCAAGTCACGGGATGAATGGAGCCGAGATCAGCCCCAGCATTTT,CASKSRDEWSRDQPQHF
TRBV10-3,-,TRBJ2-7,-,TGTGCCATCAGTGTTATGGGGGAAGGCTACGAGCAGTACTTC,CAISVMGEGYEQYF
TRBV15,few,TRBJ2-3,-,TGTGCCACCAGCAGAGATTGGAGATCTCAGATTAAAGGGCACAGATACGCGTATTTT,CATSRDWRSQIKGHRYAYF
TRBV5-1,few,TRBJ2-1,TRBD2,TGCGCCAGCAGCACGACTAGCGGGAGGAATTCCTACAATGAGCAGTTCTTC,CASSTTSGRNSYNEQFF
TRBV27,-,TRBJ2-5,TRBD2,TGTGCCAGCAAGGCTAGCGGGAGACAAGAGACCCAGTACTTC,CASKASGRQETQYF
TRBV5-1,-,TRBJ2-1,-,TGCGCCAGCAGCCCCACCGTCGGGGCGGGACAAGAGACCCAGTTCTTC,CASSPTVGAGQETQFF
TRBV7-2,-,TRBJ2-5,-,TGTGCCAGCAGCTTAGCGCAGAAAGAGACCCAGTACTTC,CASSLAQKETQYF
TRBV28,many,TRBJ2-7,TRBD2,TGTGCCAGCAGTTTAGAGAGGACTAGTGAGCAGTACTTC,CASSLERTSEQYF
TRBV28,once,TRBJ2-4,-,TGTGCCAGCAGTTTGCATGTACTAGCCAAAAACATTCAGTACTTC,CASSLHVLAKNIQYF
TRBV7-3,few,TRBJ2-1,-,TGTGCCAGCAGCTTATCAGAACTGATTACAGGGAATGAGCAGTTCTTC,CASSLSELITGNEQFF
TRBV6-6,-,TRBJ2-7,-,TGTGCCAGCAGTTACAGGGGGGGACCCTACGAGCAGTACTTC,CASSYRGGPYEQYF
TRBV9,many,TRBJ2-1,-,TGTGCCAGCACCCCCCTTGGACTGGTCTACAATGAGCAGTTCTTC,CASTPLGLVYNEQFF
TRBV12-3/TRBV12-4,-,TRBJ2-5,-,TGTGCTTGCAGTTACGGAAAAGGGACCCAGTACTTC,CACSYGKGTQYF
TRBV4-2,-,TRBJ2-4,-,TGTGCCAGCAGCCCCGGATTTGGGACTTCTGAAAACATTCAGTACTTC,CASSPGFGTSENIQYF
TRBV28,-,TRBJ2-7,TRBD2,TGTGCCAGCAGTTTAGAAGGACTAGTTTTCAATGAGCAGTACTTC,CASSLEGLVFNEQYF
TRBV7-8,-,TRBJ2-7,-,TGTGCCAGCAGCTTAGTGCGGGACAGCGCTACATACCTCTCCTACGGGCAGTACTTC,CASSLVRDSATYLSYGQYF
TRBV5-1,-,TRBJ2-5,-,TGCGCCAGCAGCATAACCACTCAAGAGATCCAGTACTTC,CASSITTQEIQYF
TRBV24-1,-,TRBJ2-5,TRBD1,TGTGCCACCAGTGATCCTGGACAGGGGGGAGAGACCCAGTACTTC,CATSDPGQGGETQYF
TRBV5-1,-,TRBJ1-1,-,TGCGCCAGCAGGCCTACTAACAGGGTCTCCACTGAAGCTTTCTTT,CASRPTNRVSTEAFF
TRBV4-1,once,TRBJ2-3,TRBD2,TGCGCCAGCAGCCCGCGACTAGCGGGGGGCCCAGATACGCAGTATTTT,CASSPRLAGGPDTQYF
TRBV29-1,-,TRBJ1-2,TRBD1,TGCAGCGTTGAACAGGGGGCATTCCCCGGGGGCTACACCTTC,CSVEQGAFPGGYTF
TRBV29-1,few,TRBJ2-1,TRBD1,TGCAGCGTTGAAGGTTCGACAGGGGGAAGCTCCTACAATGAGCAGTTCTTC,CSVEGSTGGSSYNEQFF
TRBV4-1,-,TRBJ2-3,TRBD1,TGCGCCAGCAGCCAACTGGGACAGGGCCCAGATACGCAGTATTTT,CASSQLGQGPDTQYF